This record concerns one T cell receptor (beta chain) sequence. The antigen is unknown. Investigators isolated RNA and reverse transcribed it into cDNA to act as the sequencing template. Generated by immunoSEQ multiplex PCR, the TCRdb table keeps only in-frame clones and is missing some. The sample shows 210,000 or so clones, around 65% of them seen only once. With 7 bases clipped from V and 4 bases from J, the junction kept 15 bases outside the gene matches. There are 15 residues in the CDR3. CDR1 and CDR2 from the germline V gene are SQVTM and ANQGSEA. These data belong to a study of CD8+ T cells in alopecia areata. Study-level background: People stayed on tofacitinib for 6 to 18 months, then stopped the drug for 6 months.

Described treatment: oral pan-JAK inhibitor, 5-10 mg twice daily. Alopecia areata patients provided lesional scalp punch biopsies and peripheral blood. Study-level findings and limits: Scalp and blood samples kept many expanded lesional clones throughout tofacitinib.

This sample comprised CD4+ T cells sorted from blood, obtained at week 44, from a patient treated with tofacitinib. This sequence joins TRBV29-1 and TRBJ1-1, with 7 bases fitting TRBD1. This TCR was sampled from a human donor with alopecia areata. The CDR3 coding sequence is TGCAGCGCCCGGACAGGCTGGGGGATGAGCACTGAAGCTTTCTTT. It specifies CSARTGWGMSTEAFF.